This passage covers 14 T cell receptor beta chains from one sample sequenced in a study of neoadjuvant anti-PD-1 for oral cavity cancer. Time point indicated: after neoadjuvant nivolumab, at surgical resection. Sequencing was performed with immunoSEQ multiplex PCR; in TCRdb, only in-frame clones are kept and a portion is missing. The table shows 55,000 to 80,000 clones, with about nine tenths occurring only once. This specimen was PBMCs, taken after nivolumab (anti-PD-1) treatment. Receptor source: a person between 40 and 80 years old with oral cavity squamous cell carcinoma.

The V gene is TRBV30, the J gene TRBJ1-5; no clear D gene. From germline, CDR1 is GTSNPN and CDR2 SVGIG (reference sequence). Trimming took 2 bases from V and 6 from J, leaving 14 bases between them. The CDR3 contains 14 residues. The CDR3: CAWSTVGAGQPQHF. DNA for the CDR3: TGTGCCTGGAGTACGGTAGGTGCGGGTCAGCCCCAGCATTTT.

The V and J genes are TRBV4-2 and TRBJ2-1; perhaps D is TRBD1 or TRBD2 (6 bases each). V dropped 7 bases and J dropped 7 bases, with 14 bases sitting between them. CDR1 is LGHNA and CDR2 is YNFKEQ in the germline V gene. The length of the CDR3 is 13 residues. The CDR3 nucleotides read TGTGCCAGCACCCCACAAGGGGGGAATGAGCAGTTCTTC. It translates to CASTPQGGNEQFF.

The rearrangement uses TRBV6-5 and TRBJ1-5, with TRBD1 identical over 7 bases. Trimming at V came to 2 bases and at J to 4 bases, leaving 2 bases not matched to a gene. Germline-derived CDR1 and CDR2 are MNHEY and SVGAGI. This CDR3 is 14 amino acids long. CDR3 bases: TGTGCCAGCAGTTACGGGACAGCAAATCAGCCCCAGCATTTT. Translating gives CASSYGTANQPQHF.

V gene TRBV19 combines with J gene TRBJ2-7; a possible D gene is TRBD1 (6 bases). V was shortened by 5 bases and J by 3 bases, with 11 bases between the two germline ends. The CDR3 runs 13 residues. CDR1 is LNHDA, CDR2 SQIVND, per germline (reference sequence). CDR3 nucleotides: TGTGCCAGTAGTTTCCGGGACAACTACGAGCAGTACTTC. The encoded protein is CASSFRDNYEQYF.

The chain is built from TRBV21-1 and TRBJ1-5; the table's D call, TRBD1, was not checked against the DNA. TRBV21-1 has pseudogene status. The CDR3 sequence is 17 residues long. CDR3 coding DNA: TGTGCCAGCAGCAACTACTCCCGCAAGGGGAGCAATCAGCCCCAGCATTTT. This encodes CASSNYSRKGSNQPQHF.

The rearrangement uses TRBV7-2 and TRBJ2-1; 8 nucleotides agree with TRBD2. The CDR3 covers 15 residues. Per the germline V gene, CDR1 is SGHTA and CDR2 is FQGNSA. Trimming took 3 bases from V and 5 from J; bases not matched to a gene: 6. CDR3 nucleotides: TGTGCCAGCAGCTTGTCGGGGGGGCTGAACAATGAGCAGTTCTTC. This encodes CASSLSGGLNNEQFF.

The chain joins TRBV7-8 to TRBJ1-3; D may be TRBD1 (5 bases). Per germline, CDR1 SGHVS and CDR2 FQNEAQ. The V end was cut by 1 base, the J end by 0 bases, with 7 bases between. The CDR3 contains 15 residues. CDR3 nucleotide sequence: TGTGCCAGCAGCTTAGGGGGGAGCTCTGGAAACACCATATATTTT. This codes for CASSLGGSSGNTIYF.

V gene TRBV6-1 combines with J gene TRBJ2-7; TRBD2 aligns across 9 bases. The CDR3 consists of 15 residues. V shed 7 bases and J 0 bases; nucleotides not matched to a gene: 7. CDR1 is MNHNS, CDR2 SASEGT, per germline. In DNA, the CDR3 is TGTGCCAGCACTAGCGGGGACTCAAGCTCCTACGAGCAGTACTTC. This gives the protein CASTSGDSSSYEQYF.

The rearrangement links TRBV6-1 to TRBJ1-5; TRBD1 might be the D (5 bases). Trimming removed 5 bases from V and 2 bases from J, with 10 bases in between. The germline gives CDR1 MNHNS, CDR2 SASEGT. The CDR3 is made up of 14 amino acids. The chain's CDR3 is CASSPLQGNQPQHF. In DNA, the CDR3 is TGTGCCAGCAGTCCCCTACAGGGCAATCAGCCCCAGCATTTT.

The chain employs TRBV5-1 and TRBJ2-7, with D unresolved. The CDR3 extends over 14 amino acids. Trimming took 1 base from V and 0 from J, leaving 8 bases between them. Germline values: CDR1 SGHRS, CDR2 YFSETQ. In DNA, the CDR3 is TGCGCCAGCAGCTTGAGCGTGCCCTCCTACGAGCAGTACTTC. It translates to CASSLSVPSYEQYF.

The chain couples TRBV13 to TRBJ1-1; 7 nucleotides line up with TRBD1. CDR3 length equals 13 residues. Trimming took 5 bases from V and 4 from J; bases not matched to a gene: 4. Germline assignment: CDR1 PRHDT and CDR2 FYEKMQ (reference sequence). CDR3 amino acids: CASSRYRGTEAFF. The CDR3 coding sequence is TGTGCCAGCAGCCGCTACAGGGGCACTGAAGCTTTCTTT.

The V call is TRBV6-1, the J call TRBJ2-6; D is unclear. In germline, CDR1 is MNHNS, CDR2 SASEGT. V was trimmed by 7 bases and J by 3 bases, leaving 10 bases between them. The length of the CDR3 is 14 residues. DNA of the CDR3: TGTGCCAGCACTCCTTTTGTTGGGGCCAACGTCCTGACTTTC. Its protein is CASTPFVGANVLTF.

The V gene is TRBV6-5, the J gene TRBJ2-7; TRBD1 agrees at 7 bases. Germline CDR1 is MNHEY and CDR2 is SVGAGI. The CDR3 loop spans 13 amino acids. With 3 bases clipped from V and 6 bases from J, the junction kept 5 bases outside the gene matches. The CDR3 DNA is TGTGCCAGCAGTTATTCGTACAGGGGCGAGCAGTACTTC. Translation: CASSYSYRGEQYF.

V is TRBV19 and J is TRBJ2-5; the D is unclear. Germline V gene lookup returns CDR1 LNHDA and CDR2 SQIVND (reference sequence). Between the trimmed V and J ends, which lost 3 bases and 5 bases, there was a span of 10 bases. CDR3 length: 13 amino acids. This chain's CDR3 is CASSIHSWETQYF. Written as DNA, the CDR3 is TGTGCCAGTAGTATTCACTCGTGGGAGACCCAGTACTTC. Full variable domain (outside the CDR3, taken from reference TRBV19 and TRBJ2-5): DGGITQSPKYLFRKEGQNVTLSCEQNLNHDAMYWYRQDPGQGLRLIYYSQIVNDFQKGDIAEGYSVSREKKESFPLTVTSAQKNPTAFYLCASSIHSWETQYFGPGTRLLVL.